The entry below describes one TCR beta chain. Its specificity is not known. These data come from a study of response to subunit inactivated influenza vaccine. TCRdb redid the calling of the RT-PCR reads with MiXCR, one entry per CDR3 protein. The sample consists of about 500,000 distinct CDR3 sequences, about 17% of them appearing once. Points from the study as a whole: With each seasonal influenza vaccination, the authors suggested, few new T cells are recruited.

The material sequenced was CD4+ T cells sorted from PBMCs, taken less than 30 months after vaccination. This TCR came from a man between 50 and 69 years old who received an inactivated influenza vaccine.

The CDR3 region has the DNA TGTGCCAGCAGCTTGGCTAGGACACCGAACACCGGGGAGCTGTTTTTT. Translation: CASSLARTPNTGELFF. This chain links TRBV5-5 with TRBJ2-2; weak D call: TRBD1 (5 bases). The CDR3 loop spans 16 amino acids. Germline lookup yields CDR1 SGHKS and CDR2 YYEKEE (reference sequence). V dropped 0 bases and J dropped 0 bases, with 9 bases sitting between them. The full variable domain, completed using reference TRBV5-5 and TRBJ2-2, is DAGVTQSPTHLIKTRGQQVTLRCSPISGHKSVSWYQQVLGQGPQFIFQYYEKEERGRGNFPDRFSARQFPNYSSELNVNALLLGDSALYLCASSLARTPNTGELFFGEGSRLTVL.